One sample yielded the 4 T cell receptor beta chains listed below, sequenced in a study of blood T cell repertoires in COVID-19 (dated by TCRdb to the early 2020s). Preparation of the library involved the immunoSEQ multiplex PCR assay. In its TCRdb copy, this immuneACCESS table keeps in-frame sequences only and misses some clones. Where compared with another copy, unresolved V genes explain less than half of these, and the others have no known cause. The sample records about 270,000 clones, just under 85% of which are singletons. Of the sample, about 4% is held by the ten largest clones. The sequencing sample was made of peripheral blood. The receptors derive from a woman aged 50 to 60 with active or convalescent COVID-19.

The CDR3 bases are TGTGCCAGCAGTTACTCGAGGGTCCGACAGGACACTGAAGCTTTCTTT. It is translated as CASSYSRVRQDTEAFF. The chain carries TRBV6-5 and TRBJ1-1; a weak D match, TRBD1 (6 bases). V shed 0 bases and J shed 3 bases, with 14 bases lying between them. Looked up from germline, CDR1 is MNHEY and CDR2 is SVGAGI. This CDR3 is 16 amino acids long.

This chain joins TRBV7-2 and TRBJ1-1; 8 positions agree with TRBD1. CDR3 length: 17 amino acids. J was trimmed by 2 bases and V by 5 bases; bases with no gene match: 13. CDR1 and CDR2 from the germline V gene are SGHTA and FQGNSA. CDR3 sequence reads: CASSLRQGSLKNTEAFF. The CDR3 coding sequence is TGTGCCAGCAGCCTCAGACAGGGGTCATTAAAAAACACTGAAGCTTTCTTT.

The chain combines TRBV29-1 with TRBJ2-7; D perhaps matches TRBD2 (8 bases). The V gene's germline CDR1 is SQVTM and CDR2 ANQGSEA. This CDR3 spans 13 amino acids. Trimming removed 4 bases at V and 7 bases at J, with 17 bases between. The CDR3 coding sequence is TGCAGCGTTGGCCGGGAGGGGGCGCGGGAGCAGTACTTC. Its translation: CSVGREGAREQYF.

The DNA for the CDR3 is TGTGCCAGTAGTAACGGACTAGCGGGAGGCCTTTCGTTCTTC. It yields the protein CASSNGLAGGLSFF. The chain uses TRBV19 and TRBJ2-1, with 14 bases matching TRBD2. The junction had 8 bases not matched to a gene; V was cut back by 4 bases and J by 15 bases. The CDR3 is 14 amino acids. Germline assignment: CDR1 LNHDA and CDR2 SQIVND (reference sequence). The full variable domain, with the rest looked up from reference TRBV19 and TRBJ2-1, is DGGITQSPKYLFRKEGQNVTLSCEQNLNHDAMYWYRQDPGQGLRLIYYSQIVNDFQKGDIAEGYSVSREKKESFPLTVTSAQKNPTAFYLCASSNGLAGGLSFFGPGTRLTVL.